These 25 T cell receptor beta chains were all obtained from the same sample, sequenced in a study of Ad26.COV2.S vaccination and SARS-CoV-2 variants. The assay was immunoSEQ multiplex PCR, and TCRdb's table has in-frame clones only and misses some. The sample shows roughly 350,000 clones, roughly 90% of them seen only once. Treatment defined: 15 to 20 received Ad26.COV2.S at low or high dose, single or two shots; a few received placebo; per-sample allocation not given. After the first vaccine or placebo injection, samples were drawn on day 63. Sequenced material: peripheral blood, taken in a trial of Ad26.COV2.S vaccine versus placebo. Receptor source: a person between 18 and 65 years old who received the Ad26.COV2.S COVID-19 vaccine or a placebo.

CDR3 coding DNA: TGTGCCAGCAGCTTAAGGGCAGCGGGAGTAACCTACAATGAGCAGTTCTTC. Protein: CASSLRAAGVTYNEQFF. The chain joins TRBV7-3 to TRBJ2-1; the match to TRBD2 covers 8 bases. Per germline, CDR1 SGHTA and CDR2 FQGTGA. The CDR3 sequence is 17 residues long. The ends lost 1 base at V and 2 bases at J; junction bases unmatched: 7.

CDR3 residues: CASRGTGNTEAFF. The CDR3 DNA sequence: TGTGCCAGCAGGGGGACAGGGAACACTGAAGCTTTCTTT. The rearrangement uses TRBV27 and TRBJ1-1; 8 bases are shared with TRBD1. After removal of 6 bases from V and 1 base from J, the junction contained 1 base not matched to a gene. The germline V gene has CDR1 MNHEY and CDR2 SMNVEV (reference sequence). The CDR3 contains 13 residues.

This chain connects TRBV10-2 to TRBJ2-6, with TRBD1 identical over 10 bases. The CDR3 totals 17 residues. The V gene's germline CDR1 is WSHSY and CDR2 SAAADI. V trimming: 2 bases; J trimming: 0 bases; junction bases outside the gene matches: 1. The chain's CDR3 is CASSEGQGVSGANVLTF. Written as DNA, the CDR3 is TGCGCCAGCAGTGAGGGACAGGGGGTCTCTGGGGCCAACGTCCTGACTTTC.

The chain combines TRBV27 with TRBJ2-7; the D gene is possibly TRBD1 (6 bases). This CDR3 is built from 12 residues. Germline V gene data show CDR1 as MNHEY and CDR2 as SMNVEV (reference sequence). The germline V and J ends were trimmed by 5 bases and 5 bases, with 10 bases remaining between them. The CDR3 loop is CASSLQGHEQYF. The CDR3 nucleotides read TGTGCCAGCAGTCTACAGGGCCACGAGCAGTACTTC.

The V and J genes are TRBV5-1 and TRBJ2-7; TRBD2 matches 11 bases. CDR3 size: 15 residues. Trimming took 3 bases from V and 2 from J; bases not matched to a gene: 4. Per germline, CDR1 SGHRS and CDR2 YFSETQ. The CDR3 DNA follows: TGCGCCAGCAGCTCTTCTAGCGGGGGGACCTACGAGCAGTACTTC. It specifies CASSSSSGGTYEQYF. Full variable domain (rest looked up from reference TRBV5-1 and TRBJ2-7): KAGVTQTPRYLIKTRGQQVTLSCSPISGHRSVSWYQQTPGQGLQFLFEYFSETQRNKGNFPGRFSGRQFSNSRSEMNVSTLELGDSALYLCASSSSSGGTYEQYFGPGTRLTVT.

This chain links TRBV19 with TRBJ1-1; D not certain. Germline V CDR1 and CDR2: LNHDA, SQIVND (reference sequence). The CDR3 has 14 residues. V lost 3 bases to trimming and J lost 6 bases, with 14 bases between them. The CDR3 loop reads CASSIRDTAPEAFF. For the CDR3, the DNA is TGTGCCAGTAGTATTCGAGACACCGCTCCTGAAGCTTTCTTT.

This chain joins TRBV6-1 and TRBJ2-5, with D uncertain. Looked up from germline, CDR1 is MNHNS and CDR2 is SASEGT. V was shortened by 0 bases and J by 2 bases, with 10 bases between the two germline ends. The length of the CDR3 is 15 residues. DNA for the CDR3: TGTGCCAGCAGTGAAGCGCGTGACTCTCAAGAGACCCAGTACTTC. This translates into CASSEARDSQETQYF.

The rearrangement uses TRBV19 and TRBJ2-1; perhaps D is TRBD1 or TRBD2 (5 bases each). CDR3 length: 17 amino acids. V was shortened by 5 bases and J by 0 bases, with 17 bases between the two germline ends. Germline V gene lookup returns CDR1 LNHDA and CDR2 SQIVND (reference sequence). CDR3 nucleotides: TGTGCCAGTAGTGCACCCGGGGACCCTATCTCCTACAATGAGCAGTTCTTC. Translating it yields CASSAPGDPISYNEQFF.

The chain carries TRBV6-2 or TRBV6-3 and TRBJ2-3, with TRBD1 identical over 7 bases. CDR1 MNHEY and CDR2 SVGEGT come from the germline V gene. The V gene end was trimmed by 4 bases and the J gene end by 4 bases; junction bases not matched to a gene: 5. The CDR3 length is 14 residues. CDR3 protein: CASSSDRVSDTQYF. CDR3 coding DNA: TGTGCCAGCAGTTCCGACAGGGTGTCAGATACGCAGTATTTT.

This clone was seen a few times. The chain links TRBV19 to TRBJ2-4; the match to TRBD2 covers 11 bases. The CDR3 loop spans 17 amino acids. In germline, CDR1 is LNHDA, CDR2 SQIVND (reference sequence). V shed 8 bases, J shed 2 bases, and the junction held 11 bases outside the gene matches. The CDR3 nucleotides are TGTGCCAGTTGCGAGGCTAGCGGGGGGACTTCCAAAAACATTCAGTACTTC. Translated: CASCEASGGTSKNIQYF.

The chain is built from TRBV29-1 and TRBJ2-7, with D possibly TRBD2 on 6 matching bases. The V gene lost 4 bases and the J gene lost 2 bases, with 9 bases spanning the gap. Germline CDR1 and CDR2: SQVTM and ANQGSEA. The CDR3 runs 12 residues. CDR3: CSVVGGTYEQYF. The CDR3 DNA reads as TGCAGCGTTGTCGGCGGGACCTACGAGCAGTACTTC.

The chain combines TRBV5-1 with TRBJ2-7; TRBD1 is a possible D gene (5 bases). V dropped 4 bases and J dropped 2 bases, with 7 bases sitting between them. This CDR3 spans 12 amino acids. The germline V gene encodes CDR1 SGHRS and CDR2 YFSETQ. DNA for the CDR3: TGCGCCAGCAGCGACAGTACCTACGAGCAGTACTTC. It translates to CASSDSTYEQYF.

CDR3 sequence reads: CASTSGTGVFF. The CDR3 DNA reads TGTGCCAGCACGTCCGGGACAGGGGTTTTCTTC. This rearrangement joins TRBV27 to TRBJ2-1; 10 bases match TRBD1. The length of the CDR3 is 11 residues. Losses at the gene ends were 7 bases for V and 16 bases for J; bases not matched to a gene: 7. Looked up from germline, CDR1 is MNHEY and CDR2 is SMNVEV (reference sequence).

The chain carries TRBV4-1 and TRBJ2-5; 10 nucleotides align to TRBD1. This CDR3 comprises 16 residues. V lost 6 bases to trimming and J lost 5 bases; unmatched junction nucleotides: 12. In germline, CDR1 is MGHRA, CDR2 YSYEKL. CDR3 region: CASRPVGTGEFETQYF. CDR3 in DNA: TGCGCCAGCAGACCTGTTGGGACAGGGGAGTTCGAGACCCAGTACTTC.

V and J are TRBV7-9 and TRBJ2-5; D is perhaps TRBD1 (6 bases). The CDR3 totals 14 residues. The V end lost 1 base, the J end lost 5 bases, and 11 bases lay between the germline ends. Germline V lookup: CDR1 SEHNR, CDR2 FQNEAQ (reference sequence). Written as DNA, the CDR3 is TGTGCCAGCAGCTTAGGCTGGCAGGGGGAGACCCAGTACTTC. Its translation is CASSLGWQGETQYF.

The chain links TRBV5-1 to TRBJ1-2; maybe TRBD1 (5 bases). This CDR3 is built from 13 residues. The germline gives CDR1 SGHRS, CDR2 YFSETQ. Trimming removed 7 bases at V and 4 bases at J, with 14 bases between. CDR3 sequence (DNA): TGCGCCAGCGGCGACGGGGACGGCTATGGCTACACCTTC. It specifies CASGDGDGYGYTF.

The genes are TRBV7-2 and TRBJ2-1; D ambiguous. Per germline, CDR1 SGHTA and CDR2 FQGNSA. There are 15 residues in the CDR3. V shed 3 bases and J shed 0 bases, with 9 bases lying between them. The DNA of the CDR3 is TGTGCCAGCAGCTTGTCGTACCCCTCCTACAATGAGCAGTTCTTC. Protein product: CASSLSYPSYNEQFF. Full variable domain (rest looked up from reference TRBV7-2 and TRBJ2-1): GAGVSQSPSNKVTEKGKDVELRCDPISGHTALYWYRQSLGQGLEFLIYFQGNSAPDKSGLPSDRFSAERTGGSVSTLTIQRTQQEDSAVYLCASSLSYPSYNEQFFGPGTRLTVL.

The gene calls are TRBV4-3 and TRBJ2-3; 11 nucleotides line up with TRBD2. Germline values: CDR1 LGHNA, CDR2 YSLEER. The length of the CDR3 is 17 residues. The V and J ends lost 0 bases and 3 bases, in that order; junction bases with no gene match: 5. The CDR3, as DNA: TGCGCCAGCAGCCAAGAGTACACTAGCGGGAGTACAGATACGCAGTATTTT. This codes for CASSQEYTSGSTDTQYF.

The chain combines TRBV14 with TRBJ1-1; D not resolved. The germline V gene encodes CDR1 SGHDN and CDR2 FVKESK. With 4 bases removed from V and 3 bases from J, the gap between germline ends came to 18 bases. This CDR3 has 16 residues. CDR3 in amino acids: CASSLARRLADTEAFF. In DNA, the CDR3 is TGTGCCAGCAGCCTCGCTCGGCGGCTCGCGGACACTGAAGCTTTCTTT.

CDR3 loop: CASSSPPGYRFNQPQHF. CDR3 nucleotides: TGTGCCAGCAGTTCGCCCCCAGGATACAGATTCAATCAGCCCCAGCATTTT. This rearrangement joins TRBV28 to TRBJ1-5; no definite D call. Germline V lookup: CDR1 MDHEN, CDR2 SYDVKM. This CDR3 is 17 amino acids long. The ends were cut back, 4 bases at V and 3 bases at J, with 19 bases in the middle. The full variable domain, with the rest looked up from reference TRBV28 and TRBJ1-5, is DVKVTQSSRYLVKRTGEKVFLECVQDMDHENMFWYRQDPGLGLRLIYFSYDVKMKEKGDIPEGYSVSREKKERFSLILESASTNQTSMYLCASSSPPGYRFNQPQHFGDGTRLSIL.

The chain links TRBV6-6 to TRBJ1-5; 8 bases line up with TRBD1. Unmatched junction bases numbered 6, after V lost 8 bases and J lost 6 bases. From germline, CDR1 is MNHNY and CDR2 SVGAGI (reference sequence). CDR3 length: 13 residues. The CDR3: CASADRAIQPQHF. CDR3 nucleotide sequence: TGTGCCAGCGCGGACAGGGCCATTCAGCCCCAGCATTTT.

The CDR3 loop is CAWSRGNPNEKLFF. The CDR3 nucleotides read TGTGCCTGGAGTCGGGGGAACCCGAATGAAAAACTGTTTTTT. The V and J genes are TRBV30 and TRBJ1-4; possibly TRBD1 for D (5 bases). This CDR3 has 14 amino acids. The V gene's germline CDR1 is GTSNPN and CDR2 SVGIG (reference sequence). V was pared by 2 bases and J by 5 bases, with 12 bases between. Drawing the rest from reference TRBV30 and TRBJ1-4, the complete variable domain is SQTIHQWPATLVQPVGSPLSLECTVEGTSNPNLYWYRQAAGRGLQLLFYSVGIGQISSEVPQNLSASRPQDRQFILSSKKLLLSDSGFYLCAWSRGNPNEKLFFGSGTQLSVL.

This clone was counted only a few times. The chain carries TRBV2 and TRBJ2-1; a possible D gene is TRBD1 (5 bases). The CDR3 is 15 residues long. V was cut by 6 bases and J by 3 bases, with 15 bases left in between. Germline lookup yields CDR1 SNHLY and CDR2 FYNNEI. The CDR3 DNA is TGTGCCAGCAGGCTAGGCTGGCAGGGCTACAATGAGCAGTTCTTC. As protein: CASRLGWQGYNEQFF.

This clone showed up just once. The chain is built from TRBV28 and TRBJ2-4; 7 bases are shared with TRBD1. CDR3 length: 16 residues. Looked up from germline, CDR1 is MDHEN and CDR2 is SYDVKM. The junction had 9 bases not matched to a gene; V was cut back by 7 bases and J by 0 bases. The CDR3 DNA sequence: TGTGCCAGCACCCTCAGGGGGTCCACAGCCAAAAACATTCAGTACTTC. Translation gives CASTLRGSTAKNIQYF.

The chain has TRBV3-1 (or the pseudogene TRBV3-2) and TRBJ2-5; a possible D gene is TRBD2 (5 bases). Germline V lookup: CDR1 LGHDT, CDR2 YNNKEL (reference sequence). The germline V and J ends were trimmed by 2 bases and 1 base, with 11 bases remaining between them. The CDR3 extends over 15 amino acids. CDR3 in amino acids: CASSQQLVTQETQYF. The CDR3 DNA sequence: TGTGCCAGCAGCCAACAACTAGTTACCCAAGAGACCCAGTACTTC.